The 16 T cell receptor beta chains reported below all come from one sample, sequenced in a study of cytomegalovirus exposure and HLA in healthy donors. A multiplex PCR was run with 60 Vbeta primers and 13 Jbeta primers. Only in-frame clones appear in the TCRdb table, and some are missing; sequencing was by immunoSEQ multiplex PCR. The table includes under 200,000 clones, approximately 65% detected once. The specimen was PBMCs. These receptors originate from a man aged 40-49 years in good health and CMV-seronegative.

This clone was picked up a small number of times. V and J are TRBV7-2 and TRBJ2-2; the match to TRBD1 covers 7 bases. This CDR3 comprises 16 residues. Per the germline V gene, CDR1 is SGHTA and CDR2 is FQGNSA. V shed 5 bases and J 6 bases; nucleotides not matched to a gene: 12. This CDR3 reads CASSTTTGLRAGELFF. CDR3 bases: TGTGCCAGCAGCACTACGACAGGGTTGCGCGCCGGGGAGCTGTTTTTT.

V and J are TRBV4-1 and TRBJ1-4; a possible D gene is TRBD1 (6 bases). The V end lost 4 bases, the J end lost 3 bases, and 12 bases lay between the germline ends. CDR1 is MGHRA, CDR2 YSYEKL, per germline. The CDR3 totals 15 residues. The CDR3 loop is CASSRQEGANEKLFF. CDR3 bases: TGCGCCAGCAGCCGCCAAGAGGGGGCTAATGAAAAACTGTTTTTT.

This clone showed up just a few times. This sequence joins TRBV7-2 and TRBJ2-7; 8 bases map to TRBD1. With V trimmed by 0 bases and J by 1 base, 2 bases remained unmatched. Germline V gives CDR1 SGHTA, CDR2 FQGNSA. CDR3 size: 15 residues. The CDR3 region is CASSLAWDRSYEQYF. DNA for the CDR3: TGTGCCAGCAGCTTAGCTTGGGACAGGTCCTACGAGCAGTACTTC.

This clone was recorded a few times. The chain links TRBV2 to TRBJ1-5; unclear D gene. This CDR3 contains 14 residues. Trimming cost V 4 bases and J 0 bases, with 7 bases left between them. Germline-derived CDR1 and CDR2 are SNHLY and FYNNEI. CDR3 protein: CASSGGNSNQPQHF. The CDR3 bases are TGTGCCAGCAGTGGAGGGAATAGCAATCAGCCCCAGCATTTT.

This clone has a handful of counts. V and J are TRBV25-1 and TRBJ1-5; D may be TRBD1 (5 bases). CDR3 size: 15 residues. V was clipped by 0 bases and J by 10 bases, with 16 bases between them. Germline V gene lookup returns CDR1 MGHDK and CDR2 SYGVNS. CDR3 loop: CASSEYDSVSSPQHF. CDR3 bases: TGTGCCAGCAGTGAATACGACAGCGTCTCGTCTCCCCAGCATTTT.

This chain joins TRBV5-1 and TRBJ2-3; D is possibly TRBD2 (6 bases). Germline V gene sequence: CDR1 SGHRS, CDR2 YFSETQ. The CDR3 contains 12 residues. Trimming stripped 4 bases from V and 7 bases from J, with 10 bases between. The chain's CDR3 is CASSLGGNTQYF. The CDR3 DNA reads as TGCGCCAGCAGCCTGGGCGGGAATACGCAGTATTTT. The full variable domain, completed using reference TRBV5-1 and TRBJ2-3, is KAGVTQTPRYLIKTRGQQVTLSCSPISGHRSVSWYQQTPGQGLQFLFEYFSETQRNKGNFPGRFSGRQFSNSRSEMNVSTLELGDSALYLCASSLGGNTQYFGPGTRLTVL.

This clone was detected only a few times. CDR3 amino acids: CASSNRGQGDTEAFF. CDR3 DNA sequence: TGCGCCAGCAGCAACAGGGGACAGGGGGACACTGAAGCTTTCTTT. The genes are TRBV5-1 and TRBJ1-1; 11 bases agree with TRBD1. The CDR3 runs to 15 residues. Germline CDR1 and CDR2: SGHRS and YFSETQ. J lost 3 bases, V lost 4 bases, and 5 bases had no gene match.

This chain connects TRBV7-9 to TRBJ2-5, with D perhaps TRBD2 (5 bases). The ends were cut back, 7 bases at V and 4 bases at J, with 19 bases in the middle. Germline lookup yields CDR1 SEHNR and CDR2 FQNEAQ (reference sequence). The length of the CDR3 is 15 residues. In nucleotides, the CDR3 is TGTGCCAGCACCCCTTTTGCGGGCGCCGGAGAGACCCAGTACTTC. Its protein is CASTPFAGAGETQYF.

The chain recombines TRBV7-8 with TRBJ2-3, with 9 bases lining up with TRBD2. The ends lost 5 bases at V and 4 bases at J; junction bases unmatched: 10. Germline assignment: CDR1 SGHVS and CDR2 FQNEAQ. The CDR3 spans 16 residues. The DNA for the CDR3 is TGTGCCAGCAGCCCCCAATCGCGGGGGGGTTCAGATACGCAGTATTTT. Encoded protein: CASSPQSRGGSDTQYF.

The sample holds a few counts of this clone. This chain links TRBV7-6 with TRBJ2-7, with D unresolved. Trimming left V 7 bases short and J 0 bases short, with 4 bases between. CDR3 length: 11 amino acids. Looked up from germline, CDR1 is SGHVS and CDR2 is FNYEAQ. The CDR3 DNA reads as TGTGCCAGCACGAGCTCCTACGAGCAGTACTTC. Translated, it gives CASTSSYEQYF.

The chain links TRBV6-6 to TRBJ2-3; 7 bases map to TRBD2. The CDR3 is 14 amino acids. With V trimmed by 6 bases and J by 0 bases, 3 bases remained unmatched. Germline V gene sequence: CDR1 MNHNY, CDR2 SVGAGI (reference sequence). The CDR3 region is CASRGLRSTDTQYF. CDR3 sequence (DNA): TGTGCCAGCAGGGGACTACGAAGCACAGATACGCAGTATTTT.

The CDR3 DNA follows: TGTGCCAGCAGCTTAATAGGGACTCCCTCCAATACGCAGTATTTT. This codes for CASSLIGTPSNTQYF. The rearrangement joins TRBV7-2 to TRBJ2-3; the D gene is possibly TRBD2 (6 bases). The ends were cut back, 2 bases at V and 7 bases at J, with 16 bases in the middle. The CDR3 sequence is 15 residues long. Germline V lookup: CDR1 SGHTA, CDR2 FQGNSA.

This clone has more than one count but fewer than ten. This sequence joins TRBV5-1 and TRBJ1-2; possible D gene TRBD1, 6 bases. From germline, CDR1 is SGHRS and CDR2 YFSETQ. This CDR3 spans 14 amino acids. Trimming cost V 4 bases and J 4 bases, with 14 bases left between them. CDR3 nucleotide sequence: TGCGCCAGCAGCCCCGGACGAGGGGGCTATGGCTACACCTTC. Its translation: CASSPGRGGYGYTF.

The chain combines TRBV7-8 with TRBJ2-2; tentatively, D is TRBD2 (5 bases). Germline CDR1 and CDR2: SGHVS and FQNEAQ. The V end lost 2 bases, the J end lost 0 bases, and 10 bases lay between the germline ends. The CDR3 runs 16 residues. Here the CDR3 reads CASSLRETANTGELFF. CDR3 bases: TGTGCCAGCAGCTTAAGGGAGACCGCGAACACCGGGGAGCTGTTTTTT.

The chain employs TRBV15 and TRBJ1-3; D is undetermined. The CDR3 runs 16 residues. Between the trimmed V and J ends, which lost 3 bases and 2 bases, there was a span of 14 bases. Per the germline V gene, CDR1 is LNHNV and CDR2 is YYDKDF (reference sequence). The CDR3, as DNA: TGTGCCACCAGCAGGACCCCGACTCCTGCTGGAAACACCATATATTTT. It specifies CATSRTPTPAGNTIYF.

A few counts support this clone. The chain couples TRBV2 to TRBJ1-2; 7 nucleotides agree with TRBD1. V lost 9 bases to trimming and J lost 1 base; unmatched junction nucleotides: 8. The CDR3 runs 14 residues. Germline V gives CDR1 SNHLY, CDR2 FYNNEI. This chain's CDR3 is CAREGDRDNYGYTF. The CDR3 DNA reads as TGTGCCAGAGAGGGGGACAGAGATAACTATGGCTACACCTTC.